Sequencing of this T cell receptor (beta chain) was carried out in a study of radiation and T cells in renal cell carcinoma. Comments on this clone: What it recognizes is unknown.

Time point noted: baseline pretreatment blood. Treatment of the sample: 15 Gy SBRT to primary tumor, nephrectomy 4 weeks later. Study-level results: From baseline, blood top tumor clonotypes peaked at 2 weeks post-radiation.

TCRdb's table, derived via immunoSEQ multiplex PCR, lists solely in-frame clones and lacks some. The sample holds about 140,000 clones; roughly 83% are singletons and the top ten take 20% to 25%. The CDR3 has 14 amino acids. CDR1 and CDR2 (germline): MDHEN, SYDVKM. Trimming took 7 bases from V and 6 from J, leaving 19 bases between them. The chain links TRBV28 to TRBJ2-7, with D tentatively TRBD1 (6 bases). This clonotype was obtained from a woman aged 50 to 60 with renal cell carcinoma. The sequencing used blood, collected from a patient whose treatment included radiotherapy and nephrectomy. The CDR3: CASKVPGAIPEQYF. CDR3 nucleotide sequence: TGTGCCAGCAAAGTCCCAGGGGCTATCCCCGAGCAGTACTTC.